This T cell receptor (beta chain) was sequenced during a study of blood T cell repertoires in COVID-19. Background on the study: The origin of the acute and convalescent COVID-19 samples was the United States, Italy and Spain. PBMCs, B-cell-depleted T cells, or T cells were the source of the cDNA or gDNA that made up the material.

Libraries were prepared by immunoSEQ multiplex PCR; TCRdb keeps only in-frame clonotypes and omits some of them. The sample includes tens of thousands of clones, about 90% seen only once; the top ten take under 8.5%. One Seattle source followed patients from active infection through their disease course. Germline-derived CDR1 and CDR2 are SGHDT and YYEEEE. Trimming took 2 bases from V and 2 from J, leaving 11 bases between them. The CDR3 contains 15 residues. The sequence came from a young man with COVID-19, enrolled during active disease. Sequencing was done on a sample of peripheral blood. V gene TRBV5-6 combines with J gene TRBJ2-1; no firm D call. In DNA form, the CDR3 reads TGTGCCAGCAGCTTCTACAGTGACACCTACAATGAGCAGTTCTTC. Its translation: CASSFYSDTYNEQFF.